The sequence of this T cell receptor beta chain was determined in a study of T cell repertoires in cytomegalovirus infection (dated by TCRdb to the late 2010s). For the study in its entirety: The HLA type of each donor mattered for the analysis, because public TCR beta signatures pointed to carriage of CMV infection along with the matching HLA type. General study outcomes and caveats: Carriers of CMV infection plus the relevant HLA type were discriminated by the cumulative frequency of public TCR beta family members in the study cohort and in an independent roughly 370-donor cohort. The ex vivo response was dominated by HLA-C-restricted CMV-specific TCR beta clonotypes, and the single most frequent clonotype in two of eight donors was supplied by these HLA-C-restricted clonotypes.

Details on this clonotype: It has no known antigen specificity. The sample holds no much larger clone one base away, and base qualities are not on file.

Taken from the germline V gene, the CDR1 and CDR2 loops are SGHAT and FQNNGV. Between the V and J ends, shortened by 0 bases and 1 base respectively, the junction contains 9 bases. The CDR3 goes from the cysteine to the phenylalanine over 15 residues. The retained sequence is limited to the CDR3, 45 bases, with the frame set at the first base. The run used an Illumina HiSeq 1500. TCRdb reran the public reads through fastp at Q25 and MiXCR, keeping productive beta chains. Rows with one shared CDR3 protein collapse into an entry with the most common genes and DNA. This sample holds roughly 720,000 distinct CDR3 sequences; roughly 36% were observed only once. The ten biggest clones cover around 2.8% of the sample.

The clonotype comes from a human donor in good health (CMV status not recorded). Some clones in this sample may be carry-over from other donors' samples. The material sequenced was PBMCs. Here the chain combines TRBV11-2 and TRBJ2-5; there is no confident call for the D gene. The CDR3 has the sequence CASSLDSSSQETQYF. The DNA reads as follows: TGTGCCAGCAGCTTAGATTCCAGTTCCCAAGAGACCCAGTACTTC.